These 30 T cell receptor beta chains originate from one sample sequenced in a study of CD8 T cells in Susac syndrome. Reverse transcription used roughly 0.5 to 1 ug RNA and random hexamers. TCRdb analysed the immunoSEQ multiplex PCR reads with MiXCR anew, one entry per CDR3 protein. The sample records some 250,000 distinct CDR3 sequences, 90% to 97% being singletons. Material for sequencing was CD4+ T cells from PBMCs. These TCRs come from a human donor with Susac syndrome.

The rearrangement joins TRBV27 to TRBJ2-1, with a tentative D call TRBD1 (5 bases). Between the trimmed V and J ends, which lost 2 bases and 7 bases, there was a span of 15 bases. This CDR3 region has 15 residues. Germline CDR1 MNHEY, CDR2 SMNVEV (reference sequence). CDR3 in DNA: TGTGCCAGCAGTTTACGATTTGGGGCTGGGAATGAGCAGTTCTTC. Translated: CASSLRFGAGNEQFF.

V gene TRBV28 combines with J gene TRBJ2-7, with D perhaps matching TRBD2 (6 bases). Trimming pared 2 bases from V and 6 bases from J, leaving 8 bases between. CDR1 is MDHEN, CDR2 SYDVKM, per germline. The CDR3 contains 12 residues. Here the CDR3 DNA reads TGTGCCAGCAGTTTAGTAGCGGTCGAGCAGTACTTC. Amino acid sequence: CASSLVAVEQYF.

This chain links TRBV20-1 with TRBJ2-7; the D gene is possibly TRBD1 (5 bases). The germline gives CDR1 DFQATT, CDR2 SNEGSKA (reference sequence). The CDR3 sequence is 11 residues long. V lost 6 bases and J lost 4, with 10 bases in between. CDR3 in amino acids: CSAAQGYEQYF. In DNA, the CDR3 is TGCAGTGCAGCGCAGGGTTACGAGCAGTACTTC.

The CDR3 sequence: CALAKPFTYEQYF. The CDR3 nucleotides read TGTGCCCTCGCCAAGCCCTTCACCTACGAGCAGTACTTC. The chain has TRBV28 and TRBJ2-7; unclear D gene. Germline CDR1 MDHEN, CDR2 SYDVKM. V was pared by 11 bases and J by 2 bases, with 16 bases between. CDR3 size: 13 residues.

The genes are TRBV3-1 and TRBJ1-2; D gene uncertain. Per the germline V gene, CDR1 is LGHDT and CDR2 is YNNKEL (reference sequence). Trimming stripped 0 bases from V and 4 bases from J, with 12 bases between. CDR3 size: 15 residues. The CDR3 nucleotides are TGTGCCAGCAGCCAAGATAATGGGTTTTCCTATGGCTACACCTTC. This encodes CASSQDNGFSYGYTF.

The chain recombines TRBV29-1 with TRBJ2-5, with 12 bases aligning to TRBD2. CDR3 length: 16 amino acids. Germline V gives CDR1 SQVTM, CDR2 ANQGSEA. V was pared by 6 bases and J by 5 bases, with 13 bases of the junction left unmatched. CDR3: CSVLRLAGGPGETQYF. CDR3 DNA: TGCAGCGTACTTCGGCTAGCGGGAGGGCCGGGGGAGACCCAGTACTTC. Variable domain in full (rest from reference TRBV29-1 and TRBJ2-5): SAVISQKPSRDICQRGTSLTIQCQVDSQVTMMFWYRQQPGQSLTLIATANQGSEATYESGFVIDKFPISRPNLTFSTLTVSNMSPEDSSIYLCSVLRLAGGPGETQYFGPGTRLLVL.

The rearrangement joins TRBV28 to TRBJ1-5; D not certain. The CDR3 loop spans 15 amino acids. Germline assignment: CDR1 MDHEN and CDR2 SYDVKM. V lost 5 bases, J lost 4 bases, and 15 bases lay in between. The CDR3 nucleotides read TGTGCCAGCAGTAAAGGCGGCCAGCAGAATCAGCCCCAGCATTTT. Protein sequence: CASSKGGQQNQPQHF.

The chain has TRBV20-1 and TRBJ2-5, with a tentative D call TRBD2 (6 bases). The CDR3 has 15 amino acids. Germline CDR1 is DFQATT and CDR2 is SNEGSKA (reference sequence). Trimming removed 3 bases at V and 5 bases at J, with 19 bases between. The CDR3 nucleotides read TGCAGTGCTAGTCAAGGAGGCGGGAATGGGGAGACCCAGTACTTC. Translating gives CSASQGGGNGETQYF.

This sequence joins TRBV5-1 and TRBJ2-5; no reliable D call. With 4 bases removed from V and 5 bases from J, the gap between germline ends came to 6 bases. Germline CDR1 SGHRS, CDR2 YFSETQ. There are 11 residues in the CDR3. CDR3 sequence reads: CASSQTETQYF. The CDR3 DNA is TGCGCCAGCAGCCAAACTGAGACCCAGTACTTC.

V and J are TRBV7-9 and TRBJ2-7; TRBD2 matches at 8 bases. Unmatched junction bases numbered 12, after V lost 5 bases and J lost 0 bases. The CDR3 loop spans 17 amino acids. Per germline, CDR1 SEHNR and CDR2 FQNEAQ (reference sequence). The CDR3: CASSPGTLAVSSYEQYF. The CDR3 DNA follows: TGTGCCAGCAGCCCCGGGACACTAGCGGTCAGCTCCTACGAGCAGTACTTC.

The rearrangement uses TRBV15 and TRBJ2-1; D unresolved. Germline V gives CDR1 LNHNV, CDR2 YYDKDF (reference sequence). The CDR3 runs to 16 residues. V was clipped by 0 bases and J by 0 bases, with 9 bases between them. This CDR3 is CATSREGQPSYNEQFF. The CDR3 coding sequence is TGTGCCACCAGCAGAGAGGGCCAACCCTCCTACAATGAGCAGTTCTTC. Variable domain in full (rest from reference TRBV15 and TRBJ2-1): DAMVIQNPRYQVTQFGKPVTLSCSQTLNHNVMYWYQQKSSQAPKLLFHYYDKDFNNEADTPDNFQSRRPNTSFCFLDIRSPGLGDTAMYLCATSREGQPSYNEQFFGPGTRLTVL.

This chain joins TRBV6-1 and TRBJ2-4; TRBD1 matches 8 bases. Trimming cost V 6 bases and J 0 bases; bases outside gene matches: 13. This CDR3 region has 18 residues. CDR1 MNHNS and CDR2 SASEGT come from the germline V gene. CDR3 sequence: CASSGRLDRALAKNIQYF. DNA of the CDR3: TGTGCCAGCAGCGGGAGATTGGACAGGGCCCTAGCCAAAAACATTCAGTACTTC.

The chain couples TRBV5-4 to TRBJ2-7; the match to TRBD1 covers 7 bases. The CDR3 runs 16 residues. V shed 0 bases, J shed 5 bases, and the junction held 11 bases outside the gene matches. CDR1 and CDR2 (germline): SGHNT, YYREEE (reference sequence). This CDR3 reads CASSLARTFQGDEQYF. The CDR3 bases are TGTGCCAGCAGCTTGGCCCGGACCTTTCAGGGGGACGAGCAGTACTTC.

The gene calls are TRBV30 and TRBJ1-5; D is perhaps TRBD1 (5 bases). This CDR3 has 13 amino acids. Germline CDR1 is GTSNPN and CDR2 is SVGIG (reference sequence). V was pared by 4 bases and J by 7 bases, with 14 bases between. The DNA for the CDR3 is TGTGCCTGGAATAAGGGAGGGGCCCAGCCCCAGCATTTT. It specifies CAWNKGGAQPQHF.

The chain recombines TRBV20-1 with TRBJ2-5; possible D gene TRBD1, 6 bases. The CDR3 is made up of 14 amino acids. In germline, CDR1 is DFQATT, CDR2 SNEGSKA (reference sequence). V gave up 1 base and J gave up 3 bases, with 12 bases separating them. For the CDR3, the DNA is TGCAGTGCTAGAGGACCGGACAGAAAAGAGACCCAGTACTTC. This gives the protein CSARGPDRKETQYF.

This sequence joins TRBV30 and TRBJ2-5; D remains unclear. Germline assignment: CDR1 GTSNPN and CDR2 SVGIG (reference sequence). This CDR3 spans 13 amino acids. With 0 bases removed from V and 1 base from J, the gap between germline ends came to 6 bases. CDR3 coding DNA: TGTGCCTGGAGTGTACGTATCCAAGAGACCCAGTACTTC. Residues: CAWSVRIQETQYF.

V gene TRBV3-1 combines with J gene TRBJ1-2, with no clear D. Deletions cut 0 bases from V and 8 bases from J, with 13 bases between. Germline lookup yields CDR1 LGHDT and CDR2 YNNKEL (reference sequence). This CDR3 spans 14 amino acids. CDR3 DNA sequence: TGTGCCAGCAGCCAAGAGGTCCTCGCCCAAGGCTACACCTTC. Translating gives CASSQEVLAQGYTF.

The genes are TRBV5-1 and TRBJ2-7, with D perhaps matching TRBD2 (6 bases). The V end lost 5 bases, the J end lost 2 bases, and 14 bases lay between the germline ends. The CDR3 has 14 residues. Germline lookup yields CDR1 SGHRS and CDR2 YFSETQ. CDR3 sequence (DNA): TGCGCCAGCAGTAGCGGCACTTACCCCTACGAGCAGTACTTC. Its protein product is CASSSGTYPYEQYF.

This rearrangement joins TRBV6-6 to TRBJ2-7; possible D gene TRBD2, 6 bases. Trimming shortened V by 0 bases and J by 2 bases, and 11 bases separated the two germline ends. Per germline, CDR1 MNHNY and CDR2 SVGAGI (reference sequence). The CDR3 is 15 amino acids. CDR3 sequence: CASSYSASDAYEQYF. The CDR3 DNA reads as TGTGCCAGCAGTTACTCCGCTAGCGATGCCTACGAGCAGTACTTC.

V is TRBV12-3 or TRBV12-4 and J is TRBJ2-1; D remains ambiguous. V was shortened by 6 bases and J by 0 bases, with 15 bases between the two germline ends. The CDR3 totals 16 residues. This CDR3 is CASRSLVTDSYNEQFF. CDR3 nucleotides: TGTGCCAGCAGGTCCCTGGTTACAGACTCCTACAATGAGCAGTTCTTC.

V is TRBV29-1 and J is TRBJ2-3; either TRBD1 or TRBD2 may supply D (6 bases each). CDR1 is SQVTM and CDR2 is ANQGSEA in the germline V gene. Trimming removed 7 bases at V and 6 bases at J, with 23 bases between. The CDR3 is 15 amino acids. The CDR3 sequence: CSETTGKTSHDTQYF. For the CDR3, the DNA is TGCAGCGAAACAACAGGGAAGACTAGTCACGATACGCAGTATTTT.

A single count supports this clonotype. The chain couples TRBV5-1 to TRBJ2-7; 8 nucleotides align to TRBD1. Germline CDR1 reads SGHRS; CDR2 reads YFSETQ. J gave up 5 bases and V 0 bases, and 4 bases lay outside the gene matches. This CDR3 contains 14 residues. The CDR3: CASSLAQGVHEQYF. The DNA for the CDR3 is TGCGCCAGCAGCTTGGCACAGGGGGTTCACGAGCAGTACTTC.

This sequence joins TRBV3-1 and TRBJ1-1; D is undetermined. The germline CDR1 and CDR2 sequences are LGHDT and YNNKEL (reference sequence). This CDR3 is built from 16 residues. Trimming left V 0 bases short and J 2 bases short, with 13 bases between. The CDR3 DNA is TGTGCCAGCAGCCAAGATGGGCAGCGAATTAACACTGAAGCTTTCTTT. Translated, it gives CASSQDGQRINTEAFF.

V usage is TRBV20-1 and J usage is TRBJ2-1; D is possibly TRBD2 (6 bases). The germline V gene has CDR1 DFQATT and CDR2 SNEGSKA (reference sequence). This CDR3 comprises 15 residues. Deletions cut 5 bases from V and 9 bases from J, with 23 bases between. CDR3 sequence: CSAWTDYPGEGEQFF. The CDR3 nucleotides read TGCAGTGCTTGGACGGACTACCCCGGAGAAGGTGAGCAGTTCTTC.

The chain combines TRBV7-9 with TRBJ2-7; the match to TRBD2 covers 7 bases. The CDR3 extends over 17 amino acids. In germline, CDR1 is SEHNR, CDR2 FQNEAQ (reference sequence). The V segment lost 0 bases and the J segment 5 bases; nucleotides outside the gene matches: 13. The CDR3, as DNA: TGTGCCAGCAGCTTAGCGCTAATTGGGGGGGAATCCCACGAGCAGTACTTC. It is translated as CASSLALIGGESHEQYF.

This clonotype was recorded only once. V gene TRBV30 combines with J gene TRBJ2-7; perhaps D is TRBD1 or TRBD2 (5 bases each). The V end lost 0 bases, the J end lost 2 bases, and 5 bases lay between the germline ends. Per the germline V gene, CDR1 is GTSNPN and CDR2 is SVGIG (reference sequence). There are 12 residues in the CDR3. The CDR3 protein is CAWSVGPYEQYF. The CDR3, as DNA: TGTGCCTGGAGTGTGGGACCCTACGAGCAGTACTTC. Full variable domain (remainder filled in from reference TRBV30 and TRBJ2-7): SQTIHQWPATLVQPVGSPLSLECTVEGTSNPNLYWYRQAAGRGLQLLFYSVGIGQISSEVPQNLSASRPQDRQFILSSKKLLLSDSGFYLCAWSVGPYEQYFGPGTRLTVT.

This clonotype showed up just once. CDR3 in DNA: TGTGCCAGCAGCCCGTTACAAGATCGCTACGAGCAGTACTTC. This gives the protein CASSPLQDRYEQYF. This rearrangement joins TRBV5-6 to TRBJ2-7; no clear D. CDR3 size: 14 residues. CDR1 SGHDT and CDR2 YYEEEE come from the germline V gene. V lost 4 bases, J lost 3 bases, and 14 bases lay in between.

The V call is TRBV12-3 or TRBV12-4, the J call TRBJ1-5, with 8 bases matching TRBD1. V was pared by 7 bases and J by 2 bases, with 4 bases of the junction left unmatched. CDR3 length equals 14 residues. CDR3 sequence reads: CASTPTGGNQPQHF. DNA for the CDR3: TGTGCCAGCACCCCGACAGGGGGCAATCAGCCCCAGCATTTT.

The CDR3 region is CATSDSSGRAYEQFF. CDR3 DNA sequence: TGTGCCACCAGTGATTCTAGCGGGAGGGCTTATGAGCAGTTCTTC. The rearrangement links TRBV24-1 to TRBJ2-1, with TRBD2 matching over 12 bases. Germline V gene data show CDR1 as KGHDR and CDR2 as SFDVKD. V dropped 2 bases and J dropped 8; count of bases not matched to a gene: 3. This CDR3 region has 15 residues.

The chain recombines TRBV20-1 with TRBJ2-1, with D tentatively TRBD1 (5 bases). CDR1 and CDR2 (germline): DFQATT, SNEGSKA (reference sequence). Trimming stripped 5 bases from V and 8 bases from J, with 10 bases between. CDR3 length equals 11 residues. The CDR3 coding sequence is TGCAGTGCTCAGGGTGGAGATGAGCAGTTCTTC. This translates into CSAQGGDEQFF.